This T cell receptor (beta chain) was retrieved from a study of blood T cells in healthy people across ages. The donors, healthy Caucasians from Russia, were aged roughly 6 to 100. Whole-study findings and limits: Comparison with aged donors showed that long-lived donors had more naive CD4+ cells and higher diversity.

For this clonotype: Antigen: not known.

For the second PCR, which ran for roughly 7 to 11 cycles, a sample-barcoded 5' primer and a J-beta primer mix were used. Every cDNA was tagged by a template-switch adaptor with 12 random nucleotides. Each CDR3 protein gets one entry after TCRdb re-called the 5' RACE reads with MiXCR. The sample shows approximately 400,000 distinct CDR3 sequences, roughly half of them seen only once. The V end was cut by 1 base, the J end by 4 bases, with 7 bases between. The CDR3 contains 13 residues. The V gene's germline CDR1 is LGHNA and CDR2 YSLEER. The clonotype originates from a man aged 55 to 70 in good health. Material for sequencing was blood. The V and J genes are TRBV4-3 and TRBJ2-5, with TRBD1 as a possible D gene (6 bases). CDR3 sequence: CASSQVGGETQYF. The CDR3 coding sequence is TGCGCCAGCAGCCAAGTAGGGGGAGAGACCCAGTACTTC.